Below are 8 T cell receptor beta chains sequenced from a single sample in a study of blood T cell repertoires in COVID-19 (dated by TCRdb to 2020 to 2021). Library creation used the immunoSEQ multiplex PCR assay. TCRdb retrieved this table from immuneACCESS and kept in-frame rearrangements only. Not all clones are present; in checked studies, unresolved V genes account for under half, and no reason is known for the remainder. This sample is represented by 30,000 to 50,000 clones; around 83% of them were singletons. Of the sample, about 4% is held by the ten largest clones. Material: peripheral blood. The receptors originated from a man aged 60-69 years with acute or convalescent COVID-19.

The chain recombines TRBV6-6 with TRBJ1-1; D call uncertain. From germline, CDR1 is MNHNY and CDR2 SVGAGI (reference sequence). Deletions cut 8 bases from V and 4 bases from J, with 17 bases between. CDR3 size: 14 residues. CDR3 in amino acids: CASLKTGWSTEAFF. The CDR3 DNA reads as TGTGCCAGCTTGAAAACCGGGTGGAGCACTGAAGCTTTCTTT.

The chain couples TRBV6-1 to TRBJ2-3; possible D gene TRBD2, 6 bases. V lost 6 bases and J lost 3, with 13 bases in between. The CDR3 has 14 amino acids. From germline, CDR1 is MNHNS and CDR2 SASEGT. CDR3 loop: CASRAGGRTDTQYF. In DNA, the CDR3 is TGTGCCAGCAGGGCCGGGGGACGGACAGATACGCAGTATTTT.

The gene calls are TRBV5-1 and TRBJ1-1; D not resolved. CDR1 and CDR2 (germline): SGHRS, YFSETQ. This CDR3 is built from 14 residues. V was pared by 4 bases and J by 1 base, with 11 bases between. The CDR3 loop reads CASSAEVGNTEAFF. Written as DNA, the CDR3 is TGCGCCAGCAGCGCTGAGGTGGGGAACACTGAAGCTTTCTTT.

V usage is TRBV6-5 and J usage is TRBJ2-7; 10 bases match TRBD1. The CDR3 extends over 15 amino acids. Germline assignment: CDR1 MNHEY and CDR2 SVGAGI. V lost 7 bases to trimming and J lost 1 base; unmatched junction nucleotides: 7. The CDR3 is CASTVGTGDSYEQYF. DNA of the CDR3: TGTGCCAGCACCGTGGGGACAGGGGATTCCTACGAGCAGTACTTC.

CDR3 sequence (DNA): TGTGCCAGCAGCCAAGATTTTGGGGGGGGGACCCAGTACTTC. It specifies CASSQDFGGGTQYF. V gene TRBV3-1 (or the pseudogene TRBV3-2) combines with J gene TRBJ2-5, with TRBD2 matching over 7 bases. The germline gives CDR1 LGHDT, CDR2 YNNKEL (reference sequence). This CDR3 comprises 14 residues. V was clipped by 0 bases and J by 7 bases; unmatched bases: 5.

The chain recombines TRBV6-5 with TRBJ2-2, with D possibly matching TRBD1 (5 bases). The CDR3 is made up of 14 amino acids. V was trimmed by 6 bases and J by 4 bases, leaving 12 bases between them. CDR1 and CDR2 from the germline V gene are MNHEY and SVGAGI. CDR3 residues: CASSLVRGTGELFF. The CDR3 DNA sequence: TGTGCCAGCAGCCTAGTAAGGGGCACCGGGGAGCTGTTTTTT.

V is TRBV3-1 (or the pseudogene TRBV3-2) and J is TRBJ1-2, with D tentatively TRBD1 (6 bases). This CDR3 comprises 15 residues. Germline V lookup: CDR1 LGHDT, CDR2 YNNKEL (reference sequence). The V and J ends lost 0 bases and 8 bases respectively, with 16 bases between them. The CDR3 sequence is CASSQDVRGGRGYTF. The CDR3 nucleotides read TGTGCCAGCAGCCAAGATGTTAGGGGGGGCCGGGGCTACACCTTC.

Only a few counts were recorded for this clone. This rearrangement joins TRBV3-1 (or the pseudogene TRBV3-2) to TRBJ1-2, with a weak D call TRBD1 (5 bases). V was pared by 0 bases and J by 6 bases, with 11 bases between. The CDR3 contains 14 residues. CDR1 is LGHDT and CDR2 is YNNKEL in the germline V gene (reference sequence). Here the CDR3 DNA reads TGTGCCAGCAGCCAAGATACAGGTCCGGATGGCTACACCTTC. Translation gives CASSQDTGPDGYTF.